The 9 T cell receptor beta chains in this list originate from one sample, sequenced in a study of beta chain features in type 1 diabetes. Sequencing targeted expressed TCRB transcripts, as all isolated RNA had been reverse transcribed. Only in-frame clones appear in the TCRdb table, and some are missing; sequencing was by immunoSEQ multiplex PCR. The sample shows hundreds of thousands of clones, roughly 70% of them seen only once. Sequencing used naive CD4+ T cells from blood. All receptors derive from a man younger than 40 in good health.

The V call is TRBV30, the J call TRBJ1-2, with unresolved D. The V end was cut by 1 base, the J end by 6 bases, with 18 bases between. The CDR3 is 15 residues long. Germline values: CDR1 GTSNPN, CDR2 SVGIG (reference sequence). This CDR3 reads CAWSAFRSLGDGYTF. The CDR3 nucleotides are TGTGCCTGGAGTGCCTTCCGGAGCCTTGGTGATGGCTACACCTTC.

The chain joins TRBV7-9 to TRBJ2-4; 7 nucleotides line up with TRBD1. Losses at the gene ends were 7 bases for V and 8 bases for J; bases not matched to a gene: 11. The CDR3 extends over 14 amino acids. Germline assignment: CDR1 SEHNR and CDR2 FQNEAQ (reference sequence). The CDR3 sequence is CASTSLGQEHIQYF. DNA for the CDR3: TGTGCCAGCACCTCACTTGGACAGGAACACATTCAGTACTTC.

The V call is TRBV5-6, the J call TRBJ2-1; perhaps TRBD2 as D (5 bases). This CDR3 has 14 amino acids. With 4 bases removed from V and 0 bases from J, the gap between germline ends came to 8 bases. Germline CDR1 and CDR2: SGHDT and YYEEEE. CDR3 DNA: TGTGCCAGCAGCAGGGAGAGCTCCTACAATGAGCAGTTCTTC. It specifies CASSRESSYNEQFF.

The table lists this clone with a few counts. The chain has TRBV7-2 and TRBJ2-5; TRBD2 is a possible D gene (6 bases). Germline CDR1 and CDR2: SGHTA and FQGNSA. V was shortened by 5 bases and J by 5 bases, with 15 bases between the two germline ends. The CDR3 consists of 14 residues. The CDR3 is CASSTGGARETQYF. Written as DNA, the CDR3 is TGTGCCAGCAGCACTGGCGGGGCCCGGGAGACCCAGTACTTC.

The chain uses TRBV29-1 and TRBJ2-5; 9 bases are shared with TRBD2. Germline V CDR1 and CDR2: SQVTM, ANQGSEA. The V segment lost 0 bases and the J segment 5 bases; nucleotides outside the gene matches: 13. The CDR3 spans 17 residues. CDR3 amino acids: CSVEDSRAGGPEETQYF. Here the CDR3 DNA reads TGCAGCGTTGAAGATAGTCGGGCGGGAGGGCCGGAGGAGACCCAGTACTTC.

V gene TRBV29-1 combines with J gene TRBJ2-7; 9 bases map to TRBD1. The germline V gene has CDR1 SQVTM and CDR2 ANQGSEA. This CDR3 is 15 amino acids long. V lost 7 bases to trimming and J lost 1 base; unmatched junction nucleotides: 11. The CDR3 here is CSAKTGTGISYEQYF. The CDR3, as DNA: TGCAGCGCAAAGACCGGGACAGGGATTTCCTACGAGCAGTACTTC.

The chain couples TRBV6-5 to TRBJ1-6; 7 bases are shared with TRBD1. CDR1 and CDR2 from the germline V gene are MNHEY and SVGAGI. J gave up 14 bases and V 2 bases, and 9 bases lay outside the gene matches. The CDR3 is 14 residues long. CDR3 sequence reads: CASSYLRQGVSLHF. In DNA form, the CDR3 reads TGTGCCAGCAGTTACCTACGACAGGGTGTATCCCTCCACTTT.

The chain recombines TRBV9 with TRBJ1-1, with D possibly TRBD1 on 6 matching bases. The CDR3 is made up of 14 amino acids. CDR1 and CDR2 from the germline V gene are SGDLS and YYNGEE. With 4 bases removed from V and 3 bases from J, the gap between germline ends came to 13 bases. In DNA form, the CDR3 reads TGTGCCAGCAGCCTCAGGGGCAGGGACACTGAAGCTTTCTTT. Its translation is CASSLRGRDTEAFF.

This rearrangement joins TRBV6-1 to TRBJ2-4; possible D gene TRBD2, 5 bases. The CDR3 loop spans 14 amino acids. V lost 2 bases, J lost 6 bases, and 11 bases lay in between. CDR1 is MNHNS and CDR2 is SASEGT in the germline V gene. The CDR3 loop reads CASSEPGWGNIQYF. The CDR3 DNA sequence: TGTGCCAGCAGTGAACCGGGATGGGGAAACATTCAGTACTTC.